What follows are 7 T cell receptor beta chains derived from one specimen sequenced in a study of T cell responses to AZD1222 COVID-19 vaccine. The table came from immunoSEQ multiplex PCR; TCRdb's copy has only in-frame clones and leaves some out. The sample consists of approximately 50,000 clones, roughly 88% of them appearing once. This material consisted of peripheral blood, taken on day 0 of AZD1222 vaccination. The receptors were gathered from an adult in good health.

The rearrangement uses TRBV7-9 and TRBJ2-7; no clear D gene. This CDR3 spans 14 amino acids. Trimming pared 0 bases from V and 6 bases from J, leaving 12 bases between. Germline CDR1 reads SEHNR; CDR2 reads FQNEAQ (reference sequence). CDR3 sequence: CASSLAEQVTEQYF. CDR3 sequence (DNA): TGTGCCAGCAGCTTAGCGGAGCAGGTAACCGAGCAGTACTTC.

The rearrangement links TRBV6-2 or TRBV6-3 to TRBJ1-5; tentatively, D is TRBD1 (6 bases). Trimming shortened V by 5 bases and J by 4 bases, and 9 bases separated the two germline ends. The CDR3 covers 13 residues. Germline V gene lookup returns CDR1 MNHEY and CDR2 SVGEGT. The CDR3 DNA reads TGTGCCAGCAGTGGACAGCGAAATCAGCCCCAGCATTTT. Its translation: CASSGQRNQPQHF.

The chain combines TRBV6-2 or TRBV6-3 with TRBJ1-5, with a tentative D call TRBD1 (6 bases). Per the germline V gene, CDR1 is MNHEY and CDR2 is SVGEGT. This CDR3 is built from 15 residues. V lost 4 bases to trimming and J lost 1 base, with 11 bases between them. CDR3 nucleotide sequence: TGTGCCAGCAGTTCCCCAACAGGGAGCAATCAGCCCCAGCATTTT. Translated: CASSSPTGSNQPQHF.

For the CDR3, the DNA is TGTGCCAGCAGTGACCGGGCCCAGAATTCTGAGCAGTTCTTC. Protein: CASSDRAQNSEQFF. The chain joins TRBV2 to TRBJ2-1, with D unclear. CDR1 is SNHLY, CDR2 FYNNEI, per germline. Trimming took off 3 bases at V and 9 bases at J, with 15 bases between the two ends. The CDR3 is 14 residues long.

The rearrangement uses TRBV30 and TRBJ1-2; D remains ambiguous. The germline V gene has CDR1 GTSNPN and CDR2 SVGIG (reference sequence). V dropped 1 base and J dropped 7 bases, with 7 bases sitting between them. The CDR3 is 11 residues long. The CDR3 DNA is TGTGCCTGGAGTGGGATGGGTGGCTACACCTTC. It yields the protein CAWSGMGGYTF. Together with reference TRBV30 and TRBJ1-2, the CDR3 gives the full variable domain: SQTIHQWPATLVQPVGSPLSLECTVEGTSNPNLYWYRQAAGRGLQLLFYSVGIGQISSEVPQNLSASRPQDRQFILSSKKLLLSDSGFYLCAWSGMGGYTFGSGTRLTVV.

The chain recombines TRBV29-1 with TRBJ2-3; D is perhaps TRBD2 (6 bases). Germline CDR1 and CDR2: SQVTM and ANQGSEA. The length of the CDR3 is 13 residues. The DNA for the CDR3 is TGCCCCCGGGCGGGGACTAGCACAGATACGCAGTATTTT. This translates into CPRAGTSTDTQYF.

The chain employs TRBV28 and TRBJ2-2, with D possibly called TRBD1 or TRBD2 (5 bases each). CDR3 length: 16 residues. The germline V and J ends were trimmed by 5 bases and 1 base, with 14 bases remaining between them. The germline V gene has CDR1 MDHEN and CDR2 SYDVKM. In nucleotides, the CDR3 is TGTGCCAGCAGTGGGACCGCAGCGGAGAACACCGGGGAGCTGTTTTTT. Translated, it gives CASSGTAAENTGELFF.